The 28 T cell receptor beta chains given below trace back to one sample, sequenced in a study of CD8+CD57+ T cells in acquired aplastic anemia. Genomic DNA acted as the template from which TCR beta VDJ combination and CDR3 sequence profiling were carried out. TCRdb processed the reads anew with MiXCR; each CDR3 protein has one entry. The sample lists about 260,000 distinct CDR3 sequences; 65% to 90% were seen once. Before being chosen for sequencing, patients had shown CD8+CD57+ cell expansion by flow cytometry. Input material: sorted CD4+, CD8+, or CD8+CD57+ T cells (not recorded which) from PBMCs. Receptor source: a human donor with aplastic anemia.

For this clonotype: At one of its ends the junction is not consistent with the germline gene, which may arise from a read error. The chain links TRBV7-3 to TRBJ2-3; D unclear. Per the germline V gene, CDR1 is SGHTA and CDR2 is FQGTGA. The CDR3 sequence is 13 residues long. Here the CDR3 reads CASGNQANAVEHF. CDR3 in DNA: TGTGCCAGCGGAAACCAGGCCAACGCCGTTGAACACTTT.

For this clonotype: One junction end disagrees with the germline gene, perhaps due to a read error. This chain uses TRBV15 with TRBJ2-3; D gene uncertain. CDR3 size: 14 residues. Germline V lookup: CDR1 LNHNV, CDR2 YYDKDF (reference sequence). The CDR3 coding sequence is TGTGCCACCGGCGGAACCAGCGAAATAGATACCCAGTATTTT. This sequence encodes CATGGTSEIDTQYF.

This chain joins TRBV24-1 and TRBJ2-1, with D perhaps being TRBD1 or TRBD2 (6 bases each). V shed 5 bases and J shed 4 bases, with 11 bases lying between them. The germline V gene encodes CDR1 KGHDR and CDR2 SFDVKD. The CDR3 spans 14 residues. As DNA, the CDR3 is TGTGCCACCAGTGGGAGGGGGAGGTACAATGAGCAGTTCTTC. Protein product: CATSGRGRYNEQFF.

The chain uses TRBV19 and TRBJ2-7, with a weak D call TRBD1 (6 bases). The V gene's germline CDR1 is LNHDA and CDR2 SQIVND (reference sequence). V was shortened by 6 bases and J by 0 bases, with 12 bases between the two germline ends. The CDR3 extends over 14 amino acids. The CDR3 reads CASRTGHSSYEQYF. For the CDR3, the DNA is TGTGCCAGTAGGACAGGACACAGCTCCTACGAGCAGTACTTC. The whole variable domain, remainder taken from reference TRBV19 and TRBJ2-7, is DGGITQSPKYLFRKEGQNVTLSCEQNLNHDAMYWYRQDPGQGLRLIYYSQIVNDFQKGDIAEGYSVSREKKESFPLTVTSAQKNPTAFYLCASRTGHSSYEQYFGPGTRLTVT.

This chain uses TRBV7-9 with TRBJ2-7; TRBD2 agrees at 9 bases. This CDR3 has 16 residues. After removal of 5 bases from V and 7 bases from J, the junction contained 15 bases not matched to a gene. Looked up from germline, CDR1 is SEHNR and CDR2 is FQNEAQ (reference sequence). CDR3 residues: CASSTQRSGGRDEQYV. CDR3 coding DNA: TGTGCCAGCAGCACTCAAAGAAGCGGGGGGCGCGATGAGCAGTACGTC.

For this clonotype: A read error is likely, as this CDR3 ends without the conserved phenylalanine or tryptophan. No DNA is shown, since the ends of the CDR3 on it are uncertain; the CDR3 is the one TCRdb lists. The chain recombines TRBV7-9 with TRBJ2-3; TRBD1 was called by the table and not checked on the DNA. The CDR3 is 13 residues long, counting both termini. The germline gives CDR1 SEHNR, CDR2 FQNEAQ (reference sequence). The CDR3 here is CASSLVPGELYYG.

A single count supports this clonotype. The chain employs TRBV7-6 and TRBJ1-2, with D hard to call. V lost 0 bases, J lost 7 bases, and 18 bases lay in between. The CDR3 extends over 16 amino acids. Per the germline V gene, CDR1 is SGHVS and CDR2 is FNYEAQ. CDR3 bases: TGTGCCAGCAGCTTAGCCCGCGACGGGATCGTAACTGGCTACACCTTC. Translation: CASSLARDGIVTGYTF. Based on the CDR3 plus reference TRBV7-6 and TRBJ1-2, the full variable domain is GAGVSQSPRYKVTKRGQDVALRCDPISGHVSLYWYRQALGQGPEFLTYFNYEAQQDKSGLPNDRFSAERPEGSISTLTIQRTEQRDSAMYRCASSLARDGIVTGYTFGSGTRLTVV.

The rearrangement links TRBV4-2 to TRBJ2-3, with D tentatively TRBD2 (6 bases). V lost 1 base to trimming and J lost 1 base, with 12 bases between them. Germline CDR1 and CDR2: LGHNA and YNFKEQ. The CDR3 sequence is 16 residues long. CDR3 in amino acids: CASSQVPGAGTDTQYF. The CDR3 DNA sequence: TGTGCCAGCAGCCAAGTTCCGGGAGCGGGCACAGATACGCAGTATTTT.

This chain uses TRBV2 with TRBJ1-1; no clear D gene. Between the trimmed V and J ends, which lost 8 bases and 0 bases, there was a span of 22 bases. In germline, CDR1 is SNHLY, CDR2 FYNNEI. This CDR3 has 17 amino acids. The CDR3 protein is CASGVEGSDPLNTEAFF. The CDR3 DNA sequence: TGTGCCAGCGGGGTAGAGGGCTCTGACCCGCTGAACACTGAAGCTTTCTTT.

This chain links TRBV2 with TRBJ2-3; no clear D gene. Matching the DNA end better, TRBJ1-5 makes the J call doubtful. Germline V CDR1 and CDR2: SNHLY, FYNNEI. This CDR3 comprises 14 residues. The chain's CDR3 is CASSVAGSPYTQHF. The CDR3 nucleotides are TGTGCCAGCAGCGTAGCGGGAAGTCCCTATACGCAGCATTTT.

V is TRBV5-5 and J is TRBJ1-3; no reliable D call. CDR1 is SGHKS and CDR2 is YYEKEE in the germline V gene (reference sequence). The CDR3 totals 16 residues. V shed 0 bases and J shed 0 bases, with 10 bases lying between them. The DNA for the CDR3 is TGTGCCAGCAGCTTGGTGTGGCCAGCCTCTGGAAACACCATATATTTT. It encodes CASSLVWPASGNTIYF. Based on the CDR3 plus reference TRBV5-5 and TRBJ1-3, the full variable domain is DAGVTQSPTHLIKTRGQQVTLRCSPISGHKSVSWYQQVLGQGPQFIFQYYEKEERGRGNFPDRFSARQFPNYSSELNVNALLLGDSALYLCASSLVWPASGNTIYFGEGSWLTVV.

As regards this clonotype: A junction boundary mismatches the germline segment, possibly from a read error. The chain links TRBV5-4 to TRBJ2-3, with TRBD1 matching over 9 bases. This CDR3 is built from 14 residues. The germline CDR1 and CDR2 sequences are SGHNT and YYREEE (reference sequence). The CDR3, as DNA: TGTGCCGGCAGCTTCGGGACAGGGAGAGGTACGCAGTATTTT. Translation gives CAGSFGTGRGTQYF.

On this clonotype: The junction shows a germline mismatch at one end, possibly a read error. The J gene is TRBJ2-2, the V gene TRBV2; D may match TRBD1 or TRBD2 (5 bases each). CDR3 length equals 13 residues. From germline, CDR1 is SNHLY and CDR2 FYNNEI. Written as DNA, the CDR3 is TGTGCCAGCGGGGACGGTGACACAGGTACGCTGTATTTT. Its translation is CASGDGDTGTLYF.

The genes are TRBV11-1 and TRBJ2-3, with a weak D call TRBD1 (5 bases). This CDR3 spans 14 amino acids. V shed 3 bases and J shed 6 bases, with 13 bases lying between them. CDR1 is SGHAT, CDR2 FQDESV, per germline (reference sequence). CDR3 in amino acids: CASSFQGSADTQYF. In DNA, the CDR3 is TGTGCCAGCAGCTTTCAGGGAAGCGCCGATACGCAGTATTTT.

The chain has TRBV29-1 and TRBJ1-1, with D perhaps matching TRBD1 (6 bases). This CDR3 is 15 amino acids long. Germline CDR1 SQVTM, CDR2 ANQGSEA. The CDR3 reads CAVSGVGGANTEAFF. In DNA, the CDR3 is TGCGCCGTAAGTGGGGTGGGGGGGGCCAACACTGAAGCTTTCTTT.

Comments on this clonotype: Given the absence of the conserved phenylalanine or tryptophan at the CDR3 end, a read error is likely. Because the CDR3's place on the DNA is in doubt, the DNA is left out and the CDR3 is given as listed by TCRdb. The chain carries TRBV2 and TRBJ1-5; the table's D call TRBD1 went unverified against the DNA. Inclusive of both ends, the CDR3 amounts to 15 amino acids. The germline V gene encodes CDR1 SNHLY and CDR2 FYNNEI. The CDR3 loop is CASGDGGTDTQYFRP.

V is TRBV9 and J is TRBJ1-4; D is unresolved. Germline V gives CDR1 SGDLS, CDR2 YYNGEE. The CDR3 is 16 residues long. V lost 2 bases and J 11 bases, leaving 22 bases between the germline ends. The CDR3 sequence: CASSVGGNTGELKLFF. The CDR3 DNA follows: TGTGCCAGCAGCGTCGGCGGGAACACCGGGGAGCTGAAACTGTTTTTT.

This clonotype has just a few counts. A much more abundant neighbour one base away suggests this may be a read error. The chain uses TRBV11-3 and TRBJ1-5; TRBD1 is a possible D gene (5 bases). Trimming cost V 1 base and J 5 bases, with 9 bases left between them. The CDR3 sequence is 14 residues long. Germline V lookup: CDR1 SGHNT, CDR2 YENEEA. The CDR3 region has the DNA TGTGCCAGCAGCTTAGCTCTGACAGATCAGCCCCAGCATTTT. Translated, it gives CASSLALTDQPQHF.

On this clonotype: The junction and the germline gene differ at one end; a read error may be behind it. The CDR3 DNA reads TGTGCCAGCAGCTTAGTGGCCGGGGAGCTGTATTTTTTT. Protein: CASSLVAGELYFF. This rearrangement joins TRBV7-9 to TRBJ2-3, with D possibly matching TRBD2 (5 bases). Germline CDR1 is SEHNR and CDR2 is FQNEAQ (reference sequence). The CDR3 loop spans 13 amino acids. Variable domain in full (rest from reference TRBV7-9 and TRBJ2-3): DTGVSQNPRHKITKRGQNVTFRCDPISEHNRLYWYRQTLGQGPEFLTYFQNEAQLEKSRLLSDRFSAERPKGSFSTLEIQRTEQGDSAMYLCASSLVAGELYFFGPGTRLTVL.

As concerns this clonotype: Germline is not matched at one junction end, which may reflect a read error. This chain links TRBV9 with TRBJ2-3; 8 nucleotides line up with TRBD1. Germline CDR1 and CDR2: SGDLS and YYNGEE. This CDR3 contains 13 residues. CDR3 bases: TGTGCCAGCGGGGCAGGGGGCATCGGTACGAAGTATTTT. This gives the protein CASGAGGIGTKYF.

The chain recombines TRBV7-2 with TRBJ2-1; 10 bases fit TRBD2. The CDR3 extends over 19 amino acids. Germline V gene lookup returns CDR1 SGHTA and CDR2 FQGNSA. Trimming at V came to 1 base and at J to 2 bases, leaving 11 bases not matched to a gene. The CDR3 sequence is CASSLVQSGGARAYNEQFF. The CDR3 bases are TGTGCCAGCAGCTTAGTTCAAAGCGGGGGGGCCCGGGCCTACAATGAGCAGTTCTTC.

This clonotype came up a few times. Mismatch with germline at one junction end may stem from a read error. The rearrangement uses TRBV7-8 and TRBJ2-6, with D unresolved. The CDR3 sequence is 16 residues long. CDR1 and CDR2 from the germline V gene are SGHVS and FQNEAQ. The CDR3 DNA follows: TGTGCCAGCAGCTTAGCGGGTGGCTACGAGGCGCACGTTCTGACTTTC. Translating gives CASSLAGGYEAHVLTF. Using reference TRBV7-8 and TRBJ2-6 for the parts outside the CDR3, the full variable domain is GAGVSQSPRYKVAKRGQDVALRCDPISGHVSLFWYQQALGQGPEFLTYFQNEAQLDKSGLPSDRFFAERPEGSVSTLKIQRTQQEDSAVYLCASSLAGGYEAHVLTFGAGSRLTVL.

This chain joins TRBV7-6 and TRBJ2-1, with D possibly TRBD1 on 7 matching bases. The V end lost 5 bases, the J end lost 13 bases, and 27 bases lay between the germline ends. Germline V lookup: CDR1 SGHVS, CDR2 FNYEAQ. The CDR3 covers 16 residues. The CDR3 DNA follows: TGTGCCAGCAGCCAACTCGACAGGGAGGTCGACGGCTACCAGTTCTTC. This codes for CASSQLDREVDGYQFF. Complete variable domain (other parts from reference TRBV7-6 and TRBJ2-1): GAGVSQSPRYKVTKRGQDVALRCDPISGHVSLYWYRQALGQGPEFLTYFNYEAQQDKSGLPNDRFSAERPEGSISTLTIQRTEQRDSAMYRCASSQLDREVDGYQFFGPGTRLTVL.

As regards this clonotype: As the CDR3 is not closed by the conserved phenylalanine or tryptophan, this likely results from a read error. This chain connects TRBV9 to TRBJ1-2, with TRBD1 as a possible D gene (5 bases). This CDR3 has 12 amino acids. Germline assignment: CDR1 SGDLS and CDR2 YYNGEE. This chain's CDR3 is CATSPEGNGYTY. In DNA, the CDR3 is TGTGCCACCAGCCCCGAGGGGAATGGCTACACCTAC.

The CDR3 sequence: CASSLGSGAQYF. CDR3 nucleotide sequence: TGTGCCAGCAGCTTAGGGTCAGGTGCGCAGTATTTT. V gene TRBV11-3 combines with J gene TRBJ2-3; D is uncertain. The V gene lost 1 base and the J gene lost 10 bases, with 9 bases spanning the gap. CDR1 is SGHNT, CDR2 YENEEA, per germline. There are 12 residues in the CDR3.

On this clonotype itself: A much bigger clone sits one base away, suggesting this may be a read error. The chain combines TRBV27 with TRBJ2-1, with 8 nucleotides matching TRBD2. Germline V gives CDR1 MNHEY, CDR2 SMNVEV (reference sequence). This CDR3 is 15 amino acids long. Trimming cost V 8 bases and J 6 bases; bases outside gene matches: 12. The DNA of the CDR3 is TGTGCCAGCGGTCCCCGCGGGGGGATAACCAATGAGCAGTTCTTC. It encodes CASGPRGGITNEQFF.

The J gene is TRBJ1-2, the V gene TRBV20-1, with unresolved D. Germline V gene lookup returns CDR1 DFQATT and CDR2 SNEGSKA (reference sequence). This CDR3 is 13 amino acids long. With 2 bases removed from V and 9 bases from J, the gap between germline ends came to 16 bases. CDR3 nucleotide sequence: TGCAGTGCTAGAAAGGTCCCTGAAGCGAGCTACACCTTC. It is translated as CSARKVPEASYTF.

Turning to this clonotype: The germline gene is not matched at one end of the junction; a read error may be the cause. The rearrangement uses TRBV7-9 and TRBJ2-3, with D possibly TRBD2 on 5 matching bases. There are 16 residues in the CDR3. Germline V gene lookup returns CDR1 SEHNR and CDR2 FQNEAQ (reference sequence). For the CDR3, the DNA is TGCGCCAGCAGCCTTCAACGAAGCGCGCGGGCAGATACGCAGTATTTT. It encodes CASSLQRSARADTQYF.